The following is a TCR beta chain sequence with its context. Antigen unknown. The PCR had 60 Vbeta and 13 Jbeta primers. Profiled with immunoSEQ multiplex PCR; TCRdb holds only in-frame clones, not every one. The sample includes some 83,000 clones, about 69% of them seen just once. This sample is drawn from a study of cytomegalovirus exposure and HLA in healthy donors. The study, taken as a whole, reports: Cytomegalovirus association was assigned to about 180 TCR beta chains. TCR beta V- and J-gene trimming was later associated with a missense DCLRE1C variant. A few CMV-associated chains were confirmed in vitro to be specific for CMV antigens.

The sample consisted of PBMCs. The source is a man aged 55 to 70 in good health and CMV-seronegative.

The CDR3 loop is CASSTAGGEGHGYTF. CDR3 DNA sequence: TGCGCCAGCAGCACCGCCGGCGGGGAAGGGCATGGCTACACCTTC. V and J are TRBV5-1 and TRBJ1-2; D is unresolved. CDR3 length: 15 amino acids. CDR1 and CDR2 from the germline V gene are SGHRS and YFSETQ. The V end lost 4 bases, the J end lost 6 bases, and 19 bases lay between the germline ends.